Below, one T cell receptor beta chain is given with its context. Its antigen is unidentified. The entry originates in a study of OX40 agonist ivuxolimab in advanced cancers. Background on the study: Dose-escalation cases comprised hepatocellular carcinoma, melanoma, renal cell or head and neck cancer. Of mixed ages from about 20 to 90 and averaging around 60 years, the group was 65% to 85% male.

The protocol was immunoSEQ multiplex PCR, while the TCRdb copy is restricted to in-frame clones and leaves out a portion. The data contain some 26,000 clones, about 86% of them seen just once; the ten biggest clones take up about 20%. Germline V gene lookup returns CDR1 SEHNR and CDR2 FQNEAQ (reference sequence). The CDR3 length is 16 residues. Germline trimming cut 6 bases from V and 1 base from J; bases unmatched to any gene: 7. Study-wide results and limits: The investigators did not determine what antigen specificity the expanded peripheral T cells had.

The sequence was collected from an adult with an advanced solid tumor such as melanoma, head and neck, liver or kidney cancer. The chain joins TRBV7-9 to TRBJ2-2; TRBD2 aligns across 8 bases. The source material was CD4+ or CD8+ T cells sorted from blood, sampled in a trial of the OX40 agonist ivuxolimab. CDR3 sequence (DNA): TGTGCCAGCAGACCGTCACTAGCGGAGAACACCGGGGAGCTGTTTTTT. Its translation is CASRPSLAENTGELFF.